This T cell receptor (beta chain) was obtained from a study of prognosis after radiotherapy for stage I lung cancer. Study summary: The non-small cell lung cancer patients were all considered medically inoperable, with comorbidities accounting for this in approximately twelve of them. The study recorded distant metastases in a handful of patients (median approximately 7 months) after radiotherapy and no significant progression in fewer than 16.

TCR beta CDR3 was amplified from genomic DNA by two-round multiplex PCR. The first PCR round targeted every TRBV and TRBJ gene with specific primers. TCRdb analysed the multiplex PCR reads with MiXCR anew, one entry per CDR3 protein. The sample shows 30,000 to 40,000 distinct CDR3 sequences, less than 40% of them seen only once. This clonotype was detected many times. V lost 0 bases, J lost 6 bases, and 5 bases lay in between. Germline V gene lookup returns CDR1 LNHDA and CDR2 SQIVND (reference sequence). The CDR3 sequence is 13 residues long. The TCR comes from a donor over 45 with non-small cell lung cancer. The rearrangement joins TRBV19 to TRBJ2-2; D gene uncertain. This specimen consisted of PBMCs, obtained before or after stereotactic body radiation therapy (not recorded which). CDR3 bases: TGTGCCAGTAGTATAGATCTATCCGGGGAGCTGTTTTTT. Translation: CASSIDLSGELFF.